Detailed here is one TCR beta chain. Its antigen is undetermined. This specimen belongs to a study of cytomegalovirus exposure and HLA in healthy donors. Broader study findings: Being productive about 90% or about 30% of the time was typical of most TCR beta V segments in an earlier analysis. Presence/absence comparisons presumed near-even sequencing depth among donors. Owing to their indistinguishability, certain V segments, notably TRBV6-2 and TRBV6-3, were excluded.

With 60 Vbeta and 13 Jbeta primers, the PCR was carried out. Profiled with immunoSEQ multiplex PCR; TCRdb holds only in-frame clones, not every one. The sample yields approximately 180,000 clones, approximately 12% seen once. CDR1 is SGHKS and CDR2 is YYEKEE in the germline V gene (reference sequence). V gave up 3 bases and J gave up 6 bases, with 19 bases separating them. This CDR3 is 16 amino acids long. Each donor's status was that of a healthy bone marrow donor. The genes are TRBV5-5 and TRBJ1-5, with D perhaps TRBD1 (6 bases). The receptor's source is a man aged 45-65 years in good health and CMV-seropositive. The sample consisted of PBMCs. For the CDR3, the DNA is TGTGCCAGCAGCTCCGGCGGGGGCCTGACAGGTCAGCCCCAGCATTTT. This encodes CASSSGGGLTGQPQHF. Full variable domain (missing parts from reference TRBV5-5 and TRBJ1-5): DAGVTQSPTHLIKTRGQQVTLRCSPISGHKSVSWYQQVLGQGPQFIFQYYEKEERGRGNFPDRFSARQFPNYSSELNVNALLLGDSALYLCASSSGGGLTGQPQHFGDGTRLSIL.